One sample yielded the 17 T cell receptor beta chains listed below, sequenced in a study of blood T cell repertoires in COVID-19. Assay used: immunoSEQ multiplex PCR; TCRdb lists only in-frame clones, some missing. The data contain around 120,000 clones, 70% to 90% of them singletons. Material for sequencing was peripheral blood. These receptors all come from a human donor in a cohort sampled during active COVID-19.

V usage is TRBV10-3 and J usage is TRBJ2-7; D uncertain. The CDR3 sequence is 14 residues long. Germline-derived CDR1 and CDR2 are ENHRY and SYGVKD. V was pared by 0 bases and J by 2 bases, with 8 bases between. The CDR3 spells CAISESGATYEQYF. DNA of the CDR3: TGTGCCATCAGTGAGTCAGGAGCGACCTACGAGCAGTACTTC.

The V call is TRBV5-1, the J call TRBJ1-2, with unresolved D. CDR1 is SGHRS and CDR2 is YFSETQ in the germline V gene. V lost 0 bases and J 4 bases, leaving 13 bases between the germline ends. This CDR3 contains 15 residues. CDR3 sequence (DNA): TGCGCCAGCAGCTTGGATGTCAAGCGGGGCTATGGCTACACCTTC. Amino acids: CASSLDVKRGYGYTF.

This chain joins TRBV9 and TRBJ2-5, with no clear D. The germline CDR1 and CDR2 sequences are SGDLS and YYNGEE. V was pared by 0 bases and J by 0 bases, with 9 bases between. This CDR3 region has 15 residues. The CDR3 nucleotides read TGTGCCAGCAGCGTAGGTGCAACAGACCAAGAGACCCAGTACTTC. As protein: CASSVGATDQETQYF.

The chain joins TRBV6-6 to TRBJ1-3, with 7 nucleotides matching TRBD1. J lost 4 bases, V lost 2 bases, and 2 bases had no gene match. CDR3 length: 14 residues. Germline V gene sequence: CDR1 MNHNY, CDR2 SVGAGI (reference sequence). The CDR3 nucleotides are TGTGCCAGCAGTTACCAGGGGGGCGGAAACACCATATATTTT. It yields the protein CASSYQGGGNTIYF.

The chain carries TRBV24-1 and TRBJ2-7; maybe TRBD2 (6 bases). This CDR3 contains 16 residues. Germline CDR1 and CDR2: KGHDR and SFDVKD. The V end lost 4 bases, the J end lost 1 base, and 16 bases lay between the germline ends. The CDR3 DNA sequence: TGTGCCACCAGTGAACCCACTAGCCTTGAGTCCTACGAGCAGTACTTC. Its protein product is CATSEPTSLESYEQYF.

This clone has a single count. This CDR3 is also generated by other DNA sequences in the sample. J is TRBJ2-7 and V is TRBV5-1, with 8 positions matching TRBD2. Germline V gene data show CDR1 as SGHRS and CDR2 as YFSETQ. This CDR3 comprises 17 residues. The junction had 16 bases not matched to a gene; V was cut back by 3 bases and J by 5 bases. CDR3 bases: TGCGCCAGCAGCTGGGGCCCTGGCGGCGGGGGGAGAAACGAGCAGTACTTC. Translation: CASSWGPGGGGRNEQYF.

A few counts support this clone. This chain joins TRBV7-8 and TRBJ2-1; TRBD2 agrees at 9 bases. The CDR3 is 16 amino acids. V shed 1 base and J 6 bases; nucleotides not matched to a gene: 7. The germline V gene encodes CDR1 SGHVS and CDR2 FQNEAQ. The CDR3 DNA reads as TGTGCCAGCAGCTTAGTCGGCGGGGGGGTTCTCAATGAGCAGTTCTTC. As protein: CASSLVGGGVLNEQFF.

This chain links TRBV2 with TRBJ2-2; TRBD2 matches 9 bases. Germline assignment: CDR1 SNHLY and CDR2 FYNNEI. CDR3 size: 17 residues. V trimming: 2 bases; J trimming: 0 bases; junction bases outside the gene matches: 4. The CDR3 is CASSELAGKSNTGELFF. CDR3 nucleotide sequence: TGTGCCAGCAGTGAACTAGCGGGGAAATCGAACACCGGGGAGCTGTTTTTT. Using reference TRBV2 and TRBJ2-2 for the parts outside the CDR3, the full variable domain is EPEVTQTPSHQVTQMGQEVILRCVPISNHLYFYWYRQILGQKVEFLVSFYNNEISEKSEIFDDQFSVERPDGSNFTLKIRSTKLEDSAMYFCASSELAGKSNTGELFFGEGSRLTVL.

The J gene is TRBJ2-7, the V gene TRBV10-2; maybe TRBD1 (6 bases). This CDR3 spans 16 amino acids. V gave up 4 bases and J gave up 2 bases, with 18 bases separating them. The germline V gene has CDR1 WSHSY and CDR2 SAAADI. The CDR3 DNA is TGCGCCAGCAGTGCCGGGCTGCAGGGGCTTCCCTACGAGCAGTACTTC. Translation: CASSAGLQGLPYEQYF.

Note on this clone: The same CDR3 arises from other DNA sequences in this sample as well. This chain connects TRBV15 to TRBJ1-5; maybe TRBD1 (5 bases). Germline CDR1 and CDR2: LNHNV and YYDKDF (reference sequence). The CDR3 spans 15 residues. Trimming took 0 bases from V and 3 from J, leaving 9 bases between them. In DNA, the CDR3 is TGTGCCACCAGCAGAGAAGACAGACACAATCAGCCCCAGCATTTT. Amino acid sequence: CATSREDRHNQPQHF. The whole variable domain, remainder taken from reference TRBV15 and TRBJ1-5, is DAMVIQNPRYQVTQFGKPVTLSCSQTLNHNVMYWYQQKSSQAPKLLFHYYDKDFNNEADTPDNFQSRRPNTSFCFLDIRSPGLGDTAMYLCATSREDRHNQPQHFGDGTRLSIL.

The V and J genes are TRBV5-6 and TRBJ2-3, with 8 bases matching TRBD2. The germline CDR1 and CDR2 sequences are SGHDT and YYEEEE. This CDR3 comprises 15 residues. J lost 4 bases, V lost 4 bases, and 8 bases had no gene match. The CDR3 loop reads CASSGVAGRADTQYF. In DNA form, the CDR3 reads TGTGCCAGCAGCGGAGTAGCGGGACGGGCAGATACGCAGTATTTT.

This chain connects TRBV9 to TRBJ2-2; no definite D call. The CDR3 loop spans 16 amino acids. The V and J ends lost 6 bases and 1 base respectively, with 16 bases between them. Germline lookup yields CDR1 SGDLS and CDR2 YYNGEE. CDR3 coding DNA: TGTGCCAGCACCGATCTCGGGTTAGAGAACACCGGGGAGCTGTTTTTT. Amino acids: CASTDLGLENTGELFF.

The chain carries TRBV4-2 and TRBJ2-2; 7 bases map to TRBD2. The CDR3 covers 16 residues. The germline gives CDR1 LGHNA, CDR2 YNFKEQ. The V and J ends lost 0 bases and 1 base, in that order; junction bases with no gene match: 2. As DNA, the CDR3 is TGTGCCAGCAGCCAAGAAGTAGCGGGGAACACCGGGGAGCTGTTTTTT. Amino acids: CASSQEVAGNTGELFF.

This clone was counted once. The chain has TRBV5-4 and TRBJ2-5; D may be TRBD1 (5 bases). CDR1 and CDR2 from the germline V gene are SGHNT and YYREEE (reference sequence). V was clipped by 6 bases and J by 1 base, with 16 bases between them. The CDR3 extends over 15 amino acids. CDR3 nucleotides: TGTGCCAGCACCTTACGCCAGGGCCGCCAAGAGACCCAGTACTTC. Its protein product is CASTLRQGRQETQYF.

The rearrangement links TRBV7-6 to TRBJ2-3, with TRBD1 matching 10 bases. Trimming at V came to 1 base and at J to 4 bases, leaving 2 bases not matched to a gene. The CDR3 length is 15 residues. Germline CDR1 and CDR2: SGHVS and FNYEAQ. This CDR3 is CASSLGQGASDTQYF. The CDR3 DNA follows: TGTGCCAGCAGCTTAGGACAGGGGGCCTCAGATACGCAGTATTTT.

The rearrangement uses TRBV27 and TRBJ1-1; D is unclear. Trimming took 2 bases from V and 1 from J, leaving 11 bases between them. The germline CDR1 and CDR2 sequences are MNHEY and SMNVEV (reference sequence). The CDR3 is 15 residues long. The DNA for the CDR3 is TGTGCCAGCAGTTTAATGTACAGTTCGAACACTGAAGCTTTCTTT. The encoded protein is CASSLMYSSNTEAFF.

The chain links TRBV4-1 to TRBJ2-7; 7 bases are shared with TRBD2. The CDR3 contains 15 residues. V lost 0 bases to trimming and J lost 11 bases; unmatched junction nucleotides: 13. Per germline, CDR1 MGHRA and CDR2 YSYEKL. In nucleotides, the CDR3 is TGCGCCAGCAGCCAAGAAGGGAGGGGTGAACTCTTAAAGTACTTC. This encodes CASSQEGRGELLKYF.